This paragraph reports one T cell receptor beta chain. These data belong to a study of technical replicates of blood from a handful of donors. Only in-frame clones appear in the TCRdb table, and some are missing; sequencing was by immunoSEQ multiplex PCR. The sample holds 65,000 to 70,000 clones, 80% to 90% seen once. The CDR3 consists of 14 residues. Germline loops: CDR1 KGHSH, CDR2 LQKENI. Trimming at V came to 6 bases and at J to 2 bases, leaving 3 bases not matched to a gene. The sequence came from a human donor in good health. Some clones in this sample may be carry-over from other donors' samples. V gene TRBV18 combines with J gene TRBJ1-2; 10 bases align to TRBD1. Sequencing used PBMCs. The CDR3 is CASSRDRGNYGYTF. The CDR3 DNA follows: TGTGCCAGCTCCCGGGACAGGGGCAACTATGGCTACACCTTC.